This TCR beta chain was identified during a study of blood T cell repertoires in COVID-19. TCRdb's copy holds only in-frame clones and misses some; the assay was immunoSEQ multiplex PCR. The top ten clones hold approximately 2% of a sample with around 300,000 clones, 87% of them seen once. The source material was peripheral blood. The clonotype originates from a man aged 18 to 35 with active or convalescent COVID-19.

In nucleotides, the CDR3 is TGTGCCAGCAGCGTTGACGCCGAGGGTGTTACCGGGGAGCTGTTTTTT. It codes for CASSVDAEGVTGELFF. The chain has TRBV6-4 and TRBJ2-2, with D possibly matching TRBD2 (5 bases). This CDR3 is 16 amino acids long. Germline V gene sequence: CDR1 MRHNA, CDR2 SNTAGT. The V end was cut by 6 bases, the J end by 5 bases, with 19 bases between.